One T cell receptor beta chain is described in this entry. Its specificity is not known. TCRdb's table, derived via immunoSEQ multiplex PCR, lists solely in-frame clones and lacks some. The sample has around 130,000 clones; about 93% are singletons. The sample belongs to a study of T cell responses to AZD1222 COVID-19 vaccine. Regarding the study as a whole: Vaccine-associated CD4 TCRs ranged over spike, dominating at 160-218 and 743-854. Only after the peak T cell response were repertoires sampled. Clonal diversity was possibly underestimated; the donors were predominantly white British and more often female.

J gave up 1 base and V 4 bases, and 8 bases lay outside the gene matches. The germline V gene encodes CDR1 SGHTA and CDR2 FQGNSA. The CDR3 loop spans 18 amino acids. The origin of this receptor is an adult in good health. This chain uses TRBV7-2 with TRBJ2-6, with 9 bases matching TRBD1. Material: peripheral blood, obtained on day 0 of AZD1222 vaccination. The CDR3 DNA is TGTGCCAGCAGCTATAACCGCGGGACAGGGTCTGGGGCCAACGTCCTGACTTTC. Translated: CASSYNRGTGSGANVLTF.